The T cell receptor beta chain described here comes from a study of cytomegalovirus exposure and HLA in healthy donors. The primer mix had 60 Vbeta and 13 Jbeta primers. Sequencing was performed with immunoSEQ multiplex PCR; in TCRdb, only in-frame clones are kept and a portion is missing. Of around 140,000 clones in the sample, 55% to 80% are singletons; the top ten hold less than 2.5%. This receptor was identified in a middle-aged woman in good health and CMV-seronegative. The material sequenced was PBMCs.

In DNA form, the CDR3 reads TGTGCCAGCAGCTCGCCGGGACAGGGTGCGCCCGGGGAGCTGTTTTTT. Translating it yields CASSSPGQGAPGELFF. The chain has TRBV28 and TRBJ2-2; 9 nucleotides line up with TRBD1. The length of the CDR3 is 16 residues. V lost 6 bases and J lost 6; bases outside the gene matches: 11. CDR1 is MDHEN and CDR2 is SYDVKM in the germline V gene.